The T cell receptor beta chain described here comes from a study of CD4 and CD8 cells across lung adenocarcinoma regions. TCRdb re-called the PCR reads through MiXCR, storing one row per CDR3 protein. The sample lists 5,000 to 6,500 distinct CDR3 sequences; 62% were seen once. Samples came from patients with localized non-small cell lung adenocarcinoma. The CDR3 runs to 18 residues. With 1 base removed from V and 1 base from J, the gap between germline ends came to 17 bases. Germline assignment: CDR1 SEHNR and CDR2 FQNEAQ (reference sequence). The receptor was isolated from a female donor with lung adenocarcinoma. The CD4 and CD8 labels of this study may be unreliable. Sequencing was done on a sample of CD4+ T cells from the center of a lung tumor. This chain uses TRBV7-9 with TRBJ2-1; possibly TRBD2 for D (6 bases). CDR3 DNA sequence: TGTGCCAGCAGCTTAGGGAGGGGACTCCAAGGATCCTACAATGAGCAGTTCTTC. Translation gives CASSLGRGLQGSYNEQFF. The whole variable domain, remainder taken from reference TRBV7-9 and TRBJ2-1, is DTGVSQNPRHKITKRGQNVTFRCDPISEHNRLYWYRQTLGQGPEFLTYFQNEAQLEKSRLLSDRFSAERPKGSFSTLEIQRTEQGDSAMYLCASSLGRGLQGSYNEQFFGPGTRLTVL.